The 12 T cell receptor beta chains below all came from one sample that was sequenced in a study of blood T cell repertoires in COVID-19 (dated by TCRdb to about 2020). The library was built by means of the immunoSEQ multiplex PCR assay. TCRdb carries this immuneACCESS record with in-frame sequences only. Its versions omit some clonotypes, under half of them owing to an unresolved V gene in the studies checked, with the rest unexplained. Across this sample there are approximately 440,000 clones, with around 88% seen only once. The leading ten clones occupy 10% to 15% of the sample. Sequencing used peripheral blood. These TCRs come from a woman in her forties or fifties with COVID-19, enrolled during active disease.

J is TRBJ1-1 and V is TRBV5-1; weak D call: TRBD1 (6 bases). V shed 4 bases and J shed 1 base, with 11 bases lying between them. Germline assignment: CDR1 SGHRS and CDR2 YFSETQ. This CDR3 contains 14 residues. DNA of the CDR3: TGCGCCAGCAGCCCCGCGACAGGGAACACTGAAGCTTTCTTT. Amino acid sequence: CASSPATGNTEAFF.

The rearrangement links TRBV11-2 to TRBJ1-2; TRBD1 aligns across 7 bases. Germline loops: CDR1 SGHAT, CDR2 FQNNGV. J lost 8 bases, V lost 5 bases, and 8 bases had no gene match. The CDR3 has 13 residues. CDR3 nucleotide sequence: TGTGCCAGCAGCCGGGGACAGTCAGGGGGCTACACCTTC. Amino acids: CASSRGQSGGYTF.

This clone occurred once. The genes are TRBV6-4 and TRBJ1-2; D gene uncertain. The CDR3 is 13 amino acids. Between the trimmed V and J ends, which lost 4 bases and 0 bases, there was a span of 6 bases. Germline V lookup: CDR1 MRHNA, CDR2 SNTAGT. CDR3 amino acids: CASSVSPNYGYTF. CDR3 nucleotides: TGTGCCAGCAGTGTGAGTCCTAACTATGGCTACACCTTC.

The CDR3 protein is CASSEGGADTQYF. CDR3 DNA: TGTGCCAGCAGTGAAGGGGGGGCAGATACGCAGTATTTT. The chain couples TRBV2 to TRBJ2-3, with TRBD2 as a possible D gene (6 bases). The germline V gene has CDR1 SNHLY and CDR2 FYNNEI. Trimming removed 1 base at V and 4 bases at J, with 6 bases between. The CDR3 extends over 13 amino acids.

V and J are TRBV19 and TRBJ1-2, with 8 bases aligning to TRBD1. The CDR3 is 17 residues long. Losses at the gene ends were 0 bases for V and 8 bases for J; bases not matched to a gene: 14. Germline CDR1 LNHDA, CDR2 SQIVND (reference sequence). Written as DNA, the CDR3 is TGTGCCAGTAGTATAGATCTGGGTGGACAGGGACGAGACGGCTACACCTTC. It is translated as CASSIDLGGQGRDGYTF.

The chain has TRBV5-6 and TRBJ1-1, with TRBD1 matching 8 bases. V was pared by 0 bases and J by 1 base, with 5 bases of the junction left unmatched. The CDR3 is 16 residues long. The germline V gene has CDR1 SGHDT and CDR2 YYEEEE. CDR3 DNA sequence: TGTGCCAGCAGCTTGGCGGGAACAGGGGGGAACACTGAAGCTTTCTTT. Protein: CASSLAGTGGNTEAFF.

This clone occurred once. V is TRBV6-5 and J is TRBJ2-7; 8 bases line up with TRBD1. Germline assignment: CDR1 MNHEY and CDR2 SVGAGI. This CDR3 has 14 residues. After removal of 6 bases from V and 0 bases from J, the junction contained 4 bases not matched to a gene. This CDR3 is CASRLDRASYEQYF. CDR3 bases: TGTGCCAGCAGACTGGACAGGGCCTCCTACGAGCAGTACTTC.

The chain carries TRBV2 and TRBJ2-1; 8 bases map to TRBD2. Germline V gene lookup returns CDR1 SNHLY and CDR2 FYNNEI. This CDR3 is built from 15 residues. V shed 6 bases and J 8 bases; nucleotides not matched to a gene: 12. CDR3 coding DNA: TGTGCCAGCAGGCCCCAGCGGGGGTGGGGAGATGAGCAGTTCTTC. Encoded protein: CASRPQRGWGDEQFF.

This clone showed up just once. The CDR3 bases are TGTGCCAGCAGCTTAAACAGAAAAGAGACCCAGTACTTC. Translating gives CASSLNRKETQYF. This chain connects TRBV7-2 to TRBJ2-5; D call uncertain. The CDR3 is 13 amino acids. Trimming took off 2 bases at V and 3 bases at J, with 7 bases between the two ends. Germline V CDR1 and CDR2: SGHTA, FQGNSA.

The V and J genes are TRBV2 and TRBJ1-6, with 8 bases aligning to TRBD1. The J segment lost 1 base and the V segment lost 6 bases, leaving 5 bases of the junction unmatched. This CDR3 has 16 residues. The germline V gene encodes CDR1 SNHLY and CDR2 FYNNEI. The CDR3 loop reads CASRATGVSYNSPLHF. Here the CDR3 DNA reads TGTGCCAGCAGGGCGACAGGGGTTTCCTATAATTCACCCCTCCACTTT.

This chain connects TRBV4-2 to TRBJ2-2; no definite D call. The CDR3 is 13 residues long. Trimming cost V 1 base and J 6 bases, with 6 bases left between them. Germline CDR1 is LGHNA and CDR2 is YNFKEQ. The CDR3 coding sequence is TGTGCCAGCAGCCAAGTTACAGCCGGGGAGCTGTTTTTT. Its protein is CASSQVTAGELFF.

Here the CDR3 reads CASSQDRLAGGGTDTQYF. CDR3 coding DNA: TGCGCCAGCAGCCAAGATCGCTTAGCGGGGGGCGGCACAGATACGCAGTATTTT. The rearrangement joins TRBV4-1 to TRBJ2-3; 10 bases align to TRBD2. The CDR3 consists of 18 residues. Losses at the gene ends were 0 bases for V and 1 base for J; bases not matched to a gene: 7. In germline, CDR1 is MGHRA, CDR2 YSYEKL.